This T cell receptor beta chain originates from a study of cytomegalovirus exposure and HLA in healthy donors. Study-wide context: A preliminary data release comprised tens of millions of unique TCRs obtained from HLA-typed donors.

About this clone: The antigen is not known.

The study ran its PCR with 60 Vbeta and 13 Jbeta primers. The protocol was immunoSEQ multiplex PCR, while the TCRdb copy is restricted to in-frame clones and leaves out a portion. The sample contains some 150,000 clones, roughly four fifths of which appear only once. Study observations and caveats: A later analysis by the authors found several of the most significant clusters apparently linked to common viral pathogens. A later examination showed that TCR association rates differed by HLA locus, with DRB1 most and HLA-C fewest. For most TCR beta V segments, an earlier analysis put the productive rate at about 87% or about 30% of the time.

The TCR originated in a woman in her forties or fifties in good health and CMV-seropositive. The specimen sequenced was PBMCs.

CDR3 in amino acids: CASSLIGRLYEQYF. Here the CDR3 DNA reads TGCGCCAGCAGCTTGATAGGGAGGCTCTACGAGCAGTACTTC. The chain combines TRBV5-1 with TRBJ2-7, with a weak D call TRBD2 (6 bases). Per germline, CDR1 SGHRS and CDR2 YFSETQ. The CDR3 extends over 14 amino acids. Between the trimmed V and J ends, which lost 1 base and 3 bases, there was a span of 11 bases. Complete variable domain (other parts from reference TRBV5-1 and TRBJ2-7): KAGVTQTPRYLIKTRGQQVTLSCSPISGHRSVSWYQQTPGQGLQFLFEYFSETQRNKGNFPGRFSGRQFSNSRSEMNVSTLELGDSALYLCASSLIGRLYEQYFGPGTRLTVT.